The 32 T cell receptor beta chains below were found in one sample sequenced in a study of blood T cell repertoires in COVID-19. The repertoire was sequenced with immunoSEQ multiplex PCR; TCRdb's copy has only in-frame clones and lacks some. The sample carries 200,000 to 250,000 clones, about 84% recorded once. Sequencing was done on a sample of PBMCs or T cells enriched from blood (not recorded which). All receptors come from a woman aged 40 to 55 with acute COVID-19.

V gene TRBV28 combines with J gene TRBJ1-5, with TRBD1 identical over 9 bases. Germline assignment: CDR1 MDHEN and CDR2 SYDVKM. V trimming: 10 bases; J trimming: 4 bases; junction bases outside the gene matches: 5. The CDR3 has 13 amino acids. DNA of the CDR3: TGTGCCACTCCGGGACAGGGTAATCAGCCCCAGCATTTT. Amino acids: CATPGQGNQPQHF.

The V and J genes are TRBV20-1 and TRBJ1-2, with TRBD1 matching over 8 bases. The CDR3 extends over 11 amino acids. V was pared by 6 bases and J by 8 bases, with 5 bases of the junction left unmatched. CDR1 is DFQATT and CDR2 is SNEGSKA in the germline V gene (reference sequence). CDR3 residues: CSAFDRGGYTF. CDR3 bases: TGCAGTGCCTTCGACAGGGGAGGCTACACCTTC.

This rearrangement joins TRBV19 to TRBJ1-5; tentatively, D is TRBD1 (6 bases). Trimming shortened V by 10 bases and J by 3 bases, and 16 bases separated the two germline ends. The V gene's germline CDR1 is LNHDA and CDR2 SQIVND (reference sequence). The CDR3 consists of 14 residues. The chain's CDR3 is CATISHRDNQPQHF. The DNA of the CDR3 is TGTGCCACCATCTCTCACAGGGACAATCAGCCCCAGCATTTT.

The chain carries TRBV3-1 (or the pseudogene TRBV3-2) and TRBJ2-7; 10 nucleotides agree with TRBD2. The CDR3 totals 19 residues. Germline V gives CDR1 LGHDT, CDR2 YNNKEL (reference sequence). The ends lost 1 base at V and 6 bases at J; junction bases unmatched: 18. CDR3 region: CASSQVVEMLAGGKGEQYF. The DNA for the CDR3 is TGTGCCAGCAGCCAAGTCGTCGAAATGTTAGCGGGAGGAAAGGGCGAGCAGTACTTC.

This chain links TRBV7-8 with TRBJ2-1; 8 bases are shared with TRBD1. The V segment lost 5 bases and the J segment 1 base; nucleotides outside the gene matches: 10. Germline V CDR1 and CDR2: SGHVS, FQNEAQ. There are 17 residues in the CDR3. CDR3 nucleotide sequence: TGTGCCAGCAGCCCAACAGGACAGGGTCGGTCCTACAATGAGCAGTTCTTC. It is translated as CASSPTGQGRSYNEQFF.

The CDR3 loop reads CASSQDRTGAHGYTF. The CDR3 DNA reads TGTGCCAGCAGCCAAGATAGGACAGGGGCCCATGGCTACACCTTC. V gene TRBV3-1 (or the pseudogene TRBV3-2) combines with J gene TRBJ1-2; 9 bases match TRBD1. V trimming: 0 bases; J trimming: 6 bases; junction bases outside the gene matches: 5. CDR3 size: 15 residues. From germline, CDR1 is LGHDT and CDR2 YNNKEL (reference sequence).

The rearrangement uses TRBV5-1 and TRBJ2-5, with D possibly being TRBD2 (6 bases). V lost 2 bases to trimming and J lost 5 bases, with 10 bases between them. Germline V lookup: CDR1 SGHRS, CDR2 YFSETQ. The CDR3 totals 13 residues. CDR3: CASSLRETETQYF. CDR3 in DNA: TGCGCCAGCAGCTTACGGGAGACGGAGACCCAGTACTTC.

V is TRBV4-1 and J is TRBJ1-4, with D possibly being TRBD1 (5 bases). V lost 3 bases and J 6 bases, leaving 20 bases between the germline ends. Germline CDR1 is MGHRA and CDR2 is YSYEKL. The length of the CDR3 is 17 residues. The CDR3 protein is CASSQWGVAGRDEKLFF. CDR3 DNA sequence: TGCGCCAGCAGCCAGTGGGGAGTGGCAGGGAGGGATGAAAAACTGTTTTTT.

The rearrangement links TRBV4-1 to TRBJ2-3; 8 bases align to TRBD2. CDR3 length: 18 residues. V shed 3 bases, J shed 6 bases, and the junction held 17 bases outside the gene matches. CDR1 is MGHRA and CDR2 is YSYEKL in the germline V gene. CDR3 DNA sequence: TGCGCCAGCAGCCAGACGGTGCCGGGACTAGGGTTAGCGGATACGCAGTATTTT. It translates to CASSQTVPGLGLADTQYF.

The chain employs TRBV27 and TRBJ1-1; maybe TRBD1 (6 bases). Germline lookup yields CDR1 MNHEY and CDR2 SMNVEV (reference sequence). V lost 7 bases to trimming and J lost 4 bases, with 25 bases between them. The CDR3 sequence is 17 residues long. The CDR3, as DNA: TGTGCCAGCATTACCAAAACGCCCCGGGGGGCCGGCACTGAAGCTTTCTTT. Translation gives CASITKTPRGAGTEAFF.

A remark on this clone: One end of the junction fails to match germline, which may point to a read error. J is TRBJ1-4 and V is TRBV30; maybe TRBD1 (6 bases). Germline V gene lookup returns CDR1 GTSNPN and CDR2 SVGIG (reference sequence). This CDR3 is built from 15 residues. The CDR3 coding sequence is TGTGCCTGGAGTGTCCGGGGGGCGACTAAGGAAAAACTGTTTTTT. Its translation is CAWSVRGATKEKLFF.

The V and J genes are TRBV7-2 and TRBJ2-7; 9 nucleotides agree with TRBD2. Germline values: CDR1 SGHTA, CDR2 FQGNSA. J gave up 6 bases and V 4 bases, and 10 bases lay outside the gene matches. The CDR3 is 15 residues long. CDR3 region: CASSSLLAGGTEQYF. Here the CDR3 DNA reads TGTGCCAGCAGCTCCTTACTAGCGGGTGGAACCGAGCAGTACTTC.

This clone is a singleton in its sample. The rearrangement uses TRBV5-1 and TRBJ2-5; 12 nucleotides align to TRBD2. The ends lost 7 bases at V and 5 bases at J; junction bases unmatched: 12. The CDR3 loop spans 16 amino acids. Per the germline V gene, CDR1 is SGHRS and CDR2 is YFSETQ. CDR3 DNA sequence: TGCGCCAGCCGTTCTAGCGGGAGGGGAGGGAAGGAGACCCAGTACTTC. Protein sequence: CASRSSGRGGKETQYF.

V usage is TRBV29-1 and J usage is TRBJ1-2; D may be TRBD1 (6 bases). CDR1 is SQVTM, CDR2 ANQGSEA, per germline. The CDR3 is 14 amino acids. Trimming pared 4 bases from V and 0 bases from J, leaving 12 bases between. The CDR3 reads CSVGGGPANYGYTF. DNA of the CDR3: TGCAGCGTTGGTGGGGGCCCCGCTAACTATGGCTACACCTTC.

This clone showed up just once. The CDR3 is CASSVEGLAVGEQFF. In nucleotides, the CDR3 is TGTGCCAGCAGCGTAGAAGGACTAGCGGTTGGTGAGCAGTTCTTC. The chain joins TRBV9 to TRBJ2-1, with TRBD2 matching over 10 bases. Unmatched junction bases numbered 6, after V lost 0 bases and J lost 9 bases. The CDR3 contains 15 residues. The germline V gene has CDR1 SGDLS and CDR2 YYNGEE.

This clone was seen a handful of times. J is TRBJ2-5 and V is TRBV5-1; D uncertain. V was shortened by 1 base and J by 5 bases, with 12 bases between the two germline ends. The CDR3 runs to 14 residues. CDR1 is SGHRS, CDR2 YFSETQ, per germline. The CDR3 nucleotides read TGCGCCAGCAGCTTGAGCTCCCAGGCGGAGACCCAGTACTTC. Translated, it gives CASSLSSQAETQYF.

This chain connects TRBV12-5 to TRBJ1-2; D is perhaps TRBD1 (5 bases). The CDR3 covers 16 residues. Germline lookup yields CDR1 LGHNT and CDR2 FRNRAP. The V end lost 7 bases, the J end lost 6 bases, and 24 bases lay between the germline ends. The CDR3 bases are TGTGCTAGTGCGTCAAACGGGGGACGGAATAAGGATGGCTACACCTTC. Amino acid sequence: CASASNGGRNKDGYTF.

In this sample, this clone turned up a few times. This chain uses TRBV2 with TRBJ1-1; 7 bases fit TRBD1. Germline V gives CDR1 SNHLY, CDR2 FYNNEI. The CDR3 extends over 14 amino acids. V was clipped by 5 bases and J by 0 bases; unmatched bases: 3. The CDR3: CASSTDRVNTEAFF. The CDR3 DNA reads as TGTGCCAGCAGTACAGACAGGGTGAACACTGAAGCTTTCTTT.

The CDR3 region is CASSLILAGGPTDTQYF. Here the CDR3 DNA reads TGTGCCAGCAGCTTAATTCTCGCGGGGGGGCCCACAGATACGCAGTATTTT. V usage is TRBV7-6 and J usage is TRBJ2-3; TRBD2 matches 9 bases. The CDR3 consists of 17 residues. V shed 2 bases, J shed 2 bases, and the junction held 8 bases outside the gene matches. Germline values: CDR1 SGHVS, CDR2 FNYEAQ.

The V gene is TRBV28, the J gene TRBJ1-3, with D unclear. The germline V gene has CDR1 MDHEN and CDR2 SYDVKM. This CDR3 contains 15 residues. Trimming removed 5 bases from V and 0 bases from J, with 11 bases in between. CDR3 nucleotide sequence: TGTGCCAGCAGTCGCCCTACAGTCTCTGGAAACACCATATATTTT. It yields the protein CASSRPTVSGNTIYF.

This chain joins TRBV5-6 and TRBJ1-6, with TRBD1 identical over 9 bases. The junction had 3 bases not matched to a gene; V was cut back by 1 base and J by 7 bases. Germline V gene sequence: CDR1 SGHDT, CDR2 YYEEEE. The CDR3 runs to 15 residues. CDR3 sequence reads: CASSLRDRANSPLHF. The CDR3, as DNA: TGTGCCAGCAGCTTGCGGGACAGGGCCAATTCACCCCTCCACTTT.

Comment on this clone: Sequence at one end of the junction differs from germline and may be a read error. V is TRBV7-3 and J is TRBJ2-1; 13 positions match TRBD2. This CDR3 is built from 16 residues. Germline loops: CDR1 SGHTA, CDR2 FQGTGA. CDR3 in DNA: TGTGCCAGCAGCCTAACTAGCGGGAGGGGATACAATGAGCAGTTCTTC. This translates into CASSLTSGRGYNEQFF.

J is TRBJ2-7 and V is TRBV5-6, with a possible D match to TRBD1 (6 bases). The germline CDR1 and CDR2 sequences are SGHDT and YYEEEE. Trimming stripped 0 bases from V and 3 bases from J, with 13 bases between. The CDR3 contains 15 residues. DNA of the CDR3: TGTGCCAGCAGCTTGGAACGCCTCAGGGGCTACGAGCAGTACTTC. Its protein product is CASSLERLRGYEQYF.

The V gene is TRBV9, the J gene TRBJ1-5; possibly TRBD1 for D (5 bases). The germline V gene encodes CDR1 SGDLS and CDR2 YYNGEE. The CDR3 is 14 residues long. Deletions cut 3 bases from V and 3 bases from J, with 10 bases between. The CDR3 reads CASSAGQFNQPQHF. CDR3 nucleotide sequence: TGTGCCAGCAGCGCCGGACAATTCAATCAGCCCCAGCATTTT. Looking up the rest from reference TRBV9 and TRBJ1-5 gives the full variable domain: DSGVTQTPKHLITATGQRVTLRCSPRSGDLSVYWYQQSLDQGLQFLIQYYNGEERAKGNILERFSAQQFPDLHSELNLSSLELGDSALYFCASSAGQFNQPQHFGDGTRLSIL.

This chain joins TRBV6-6 and TRBJ2-7; 7 bases map to TRBD2. CDR1 and CDR2 from the germline V gene are MNHNY and SVGAGI (reference sequence). This CDR3 has 15 residues. V lost 1 base to trimming and J lost 1 base; unmatched junction nucleotides: 4. The CDR3 nucleotides read TGTGCCAGCAGTTACTTGGGGAGGGGATCCTACGAGCAGTACTTC. Protein sequence: CASSYLGRGSYEQYF.

This chain joins TRBV19 and TRBJ2-2, with D possibly TRBD2 on 6 matching bases. Germline V gene data show CDR1 as LNHDA and CDR2 as SQIVND (reference sequence). The CDR3 totals 15 residues. The V end lost 3 bases, the J end lost 4 bases, and 12 bases lay between the germline ends. CDR3 in amino acids: CASSIAGEVTGELFF. The CDR3 coding sequence is TGTGCCAGTAGTATTGCCGGGGAGGTCACCGGGGAGCTGTTTTTT.

The chain joins TRBV19 to TRBJ1-1; no reliable D call. The CDR3 has 14 amino acids. Germline V gene sequence: CDR1 LNHDA, CDR2 SQIVND (reference sequence). Trimming cost V 2 bases and J 4 bases, with 11 bases left between them. The CDR3 DNA reads as TGTGCCAGTAGTATAATCTCGACGGGCACTGAAGCTTTCTTT. Its translation: CASSIISTGTEAFF.

The J gene is TRBJ1-6, the V gene TRBV10-3; D possibly corresponds to TRBD1 (5 bases). Germline V CDR1 and CDR2: ENHRY, SYGVKD. The CDR3 sequence is 14 residues long. The germline V and J ends were trimmed by 8 bases and 10 bases, with 18 bases remaining between them. The CDR3, as DNA: TGTGCCATCGCGTTTAGGGGCAAGCAGTCACCCCTCCACTTT. It codes for CAIAFRGKQSPLHF.

This sequence joins TRBV28 and TRBJ2-4; TRBD1 matches at 8 bases. CDR1 and CDR2 from the germline V gene are MDHEN and SYDVKM. This CDR3 is built from 18 residues. V dropped 8 bases and J dropped 0; count of bases not matched to a gene: 15. In DNA, the CDR3 is TGTGCCAGCTCCCCATTGGACAGGGTTATTCTAGCCAAAAACATTCAGTACTTC. It is translated as CASSPLDRVILAKNIQYF.

This clone was detected only a few times. The rearrangement uses TRBV3-1 (or the pseudogene TRBV3-2) and TRBJ1-1; a weak D match, TRBD1 (5 bases). The CDR3 is 15 residues long. In germline, CDR1 is LGHDT, CDR2 YNNKEL (reference sequence). V gave up 1 base and J gave up 5 bases, with 14 bases separating them. CDR3 residues: CASSQAAGFVTEAFF. Here the CDR3 DNA reads TGTGCCAGCAGCCAAGCAGCAGGGTTTGTAACTGAAGCTTTCTTT.

The chain couples TRBV2 to TRBJ2-7; the match to TRBD2 covers 9 bases. CDR1 is SNHLY, CDR2 FYNNEI, per germline. V lost 2 bases, J lost 5 bases, and 7 bases stayed unmatched. The CDR3 length is 15 residues. The chain's CDR3 is CASSELGGGAHEQYF. The CDR3 DNA follows: TGTGCCAGCAGTGAATTAGGCGGGGGGGCCCACGAGCAGTACTTC.

The genes are TRBV18 and TRBJ1-2, with a tentative D call TRBD1 (6 bases). CDR1 is KGHSH and CDR2 is LQKENI in the germline V gene. The CDR3 covers 15 residues. The V end was cut by 3 bases, the J end by 4 bases, with 15 bases between. The CDR3 DNA reads TGTGCCAGCTCACCTAATCTGGACAGCTTCTATGGCTACACCTTC. Residues: CASSPNLDSFYGYTF.